This T cell receptor (beta chain) originates from a study of T cell responses to AZD1222 COVID-19 vaccine. V lost 6 bases and J lost 10; bases outside the gene matches: 9. Germline V gene sequence: CDR1 LNHDA, CDR2 SQIVND (reference sequence). This CDR3 is built from 14 residues. The assay was immunoSEQ multiplex PCR, and TCRdb's table has in-frame clones only and misses some. This sample carries around 120,000 clones, around 85% of them seen once, and the ten largest clones take more than 3%. Source: peripheral blood, taken on day 0 of MenACWY control vaccination. The gene calls are TRBV19 and TRBJ1-6; 7 positions match TRBD1. The receptor was derived from an adult in good health. CDR3 loop: CASRMTGRGSPLHF. The CDR3 nucleotides are TGTGCCAGTAGAATGACAGGGAGAGGGTCACCCCTCCACTTT.